A selection of T cell receptor beta chains follows, all from one sample in a study of cytomegalovirus exposure and HLA in healthy donors. Repertoires were generated with immunoSEQ multiplex PCR, while TCRdb's copy carries only in-frame clones and drops some. Among about 130,000 clones, roughly 80% were seen once, and the ten largest hold roughly 3%. The specimen sequenced was PBMCs. Receptor source: a male donor in good health and CMV-seronegative. The CDR3 runs from the conserved cysteine through the conserved F or W. Each record gives: CDR3 length, J gene, clone size, D gene, V gene, CDR3 protein, CDR3 DNA. D genes are given only for firm matches. Size values are once, few and many counts, or a class for expanded clones, and some rows have none.

12 TRBJ2-7 . . TRBV30 CAWDQGTYEQYF TGTGCCTGGGACCAGGGGACCTACGAGCAGTACTTC
14 TRBJ1-1 . . TRBV28 CASSLYAETVEAFF TGTGCCAGCAGTTTATATGCCGAGACAGTTGAAGCTTTCTTT
15 TRBJ1-1 . . TRBV30 CAWSYKRGGNTEAFF TGTGCCTGGAGTTATAAAAGGGGAGGGAACACTGAAGCTTTCTTT
12 TRBJ2-7 . . TRBV30 CAWTVSSYEQYF TGTGCCTGGACGGTGAGCTCCTACGAGCAGTACTTC
15 TRBJ2-4 . . TRBV7-9 CASSFGPQGGNIQYF TGTGCCAGCAGCTTTGGTCCTCAGGGGGGTAACATTCAGTACTTC
15 TRBJ1-2 . . TRBV21-1 CASSKAPRRVHGYTF TGTGCCAGCAGCAAAGCCCCCAGGAGGGTCCATGGCTACACCTTC
18 TRBJ1-3 . . TRBV7-6 CASSLAPPDRNSGNTIYF TGTGCCAGCAGCTTAGCGCCACCGGACAGAAACTCTGGAAACACCATATATTTT
17 TRBJ2-1 . TRBD2 TRBV29-1 CSVEDTKTSRSYNEQFF TGCAGCGTTGAAGATACCAAGACTAGCCGCTCCTACAATGAGCAGTTCTTC
15 TRBJ2-7 . TRBD1 TRBV6-1 CASSDWTGRGNEQYF TGTGCCAGCAGTGATTGGACAGGCCGAGGCAACGAGCAGTACTTC
15 TRBJ2-1 . . TRBV5-1 CASSLKLPLGNEQFF TGCGCCAGCAGCTTGAAACTACCTCTGGGCAATGAGCAGTTCTTC
17 TRBJ1-6 . TRBD1 TRBV7-9 CASSLADRGMVLSPLHF TGTGCCAGCAGCTTAGCTGACAGGGGGATGGTCTTGTCACCCCTCCACTTT
12 TRBJ2-5 . TRBD2 TRBV7-9 CASSDRTSPLYF TGTGCCAGCAGCGACAGGACTAGCCCTCTGTACTTC
16 TRBJ2-4 . . TRBV7-6 CASSLVAASSENSQYF TGTGCCAGCAGCTTAGTGGCCGCCTCATCCGAAAACAGTCAGTACTTC
15 TRBJ2-1 . . TRBV6-5 CASTQSGVFYNEQFF TGTGCCAGCACTCAGTCAGGGGTGTTCTACAATGAGCAGTTCTTC
14 TRBJ1-2 . TRBD1 TRBV7-2 CASSTGQGAYGYTF TGTGCCAGCAGCACGGGACAGGGGGCATATGGCTACACCTTC
15 TRBJ2-1 . TRBD2 TRBV2 CASSGTSGRYNEQFF TGTGCCAGCAGTGGGACTAGCGGGAGGTACAATGAGCAGTTCTTC
17 TRBJ2-6 few . TRBV19 CASSMGGSATGANGLTF TGTGCCAGTAGTATGGGGGGATCAGCGACTGGGGCCAACGGCCTGACTTTC
15 TRBJ1-4 . . TRBV7-9 CASSTRTGVGEKLFF TGTGCCAGCAGCACTCGTACAGGAGTGGGTGAAAAACTGTTTTTT
14 TRBJ1-2 . TRBD1 TRBV6-6 CASSRDRGLYGYTF TGTGCCAGCAGCCGGGACAGGGGCCTCTATGGCTACACCTTC
18 TRBJ2-7 . TRBD2 TRBV7-6 CASSLSAGGTGKTYEQYF TGTGCCAGCAGCTTAAGCGCGGGGGGGACGGGTAAGACCTACGAGCAGTACTTC